Listed here are 27 T cell receptor beta chains from one sample, sequenced in a study of cytotoxic CD8 clonotypes in ibrutinib-treated CLL. Profiling relied on immunoSEQ multiplex PCR, and the TCRdb table lists in-frame clones only, not all of them. The table shows fewer than 35,000 clones, with about 82% occurring only once. The sequencing used PBMCs, collected after 24 months of ibrutinib treatment. The receptors here all came from a human donor with chronic lymphocytic leukemia.

The chain employs TRBV7-3 and TRBJ2-3; D possibly corresponds to TRBD2 (6 bases). The CDR3 extends over 15 amino acids. Germline V gene lookup returns CDR1 SGHTA and CDR2 FQGTGA. In DNA form, the CDR3 reads TGTGCTAGCGCCGGGGGACCTAGTGGGCCAGATACGCAGTATTTT. It codes for CASAGGPSGPDTQYF. The full variable domain, completed using reference TRBV7-3 and TRBJ2-3, is GAGVSQTPSNKVTEKGKYVELRCDPISGHTALYWYRQSLGQGPEFLIYFQGTGAADDSGLPNDRFFAVRPEGSVSTLKIQRTERGDSAVYLCASAGGPSGPDTQYFGPGTRLTVL.

This clone has only one observation. In DNA form, the CDR3 reads TGTGCCAGCAGCTTAGGTGGGGAATCAGGCGAGCAGTACTTC. Translation gives CASSLGGESGEQYF. The V and J genes are TRBV7-9 and TRBJ2-7; D call uncertain. CDR1 and CDR2 from the germline V gene are SEHNR and FQNEAQ (reference sequence). The length of the CDR3 is 14 residues. Between the trimmed V and J ends, which lost 1 base and 6 bases, there was a span of 13 bases. The full variable domain, with the rest looked up from reference TRBV7-9 and TRBJ2-7, is DTGVSQNPRHKITKRGQNVTFRCDPISEHNRLYWYRQTLGQGPEFLTYFQNEAQLEKSRLLSDRFSAERPKGSFSTLEIQRTEQGDSAMYLCASSLGGESGEQYFGPGTRLTVT.

This chain joins TRBV7-9 and TRBJ2-1; 7 nucleotides agree with TRBD2. Looked up from germline, CDR1 is SEHNR and CDR2 is FQNEAQ (reference sequence). With 2 bases clipped from V and 7 bases from J, the junction kept 8 bases outside the gene matches. The CDR3 consists of 15 residues. CDR3 DNA sequence: TGTGCCAGCAGCTTATTCACGGGGGAGGGGAATGAGCAGTTCTTC. Translated: CASSLFTGEGNEQFF.

The chain has TRBV5-1 and TRBJ2-3, with D possibly being TRBD2 (6 bases). Germline CDR1 reads SGHRS; CDR2 reads YFSETQ. V was pared by 0 bases and J by 1 base, with 12 bases between. CDR3 size: 16 residues. The CDR3 DNA reads TGCGCCAGCAGCTTGGCGGGGGTGGTTGGCACAGATACGCAGTATTTT. This sequence encodes CASSLAGVVGTDTQYF.

This clone has more than one count but fewer than ten. The V gene is TRBV2, the J gene TRBJ1-5, with no clear D. Deletions cut 4 bases from V and 3 bases from J, with 13 bases between. CDR1 is SNHLY and CDR2 is FYNNEI in the germline V gene. The CDR3 covers 15 residues. CDR3 protein: CASSVPGANNQPQHF. CDR3 coding DNA: TGTGCCAGCAGTGTCCCAGGCGCTAACAATCAGCCCCAGCATTTT.

This sequence joins TRBV5-5 and TRBJ2-3; D remains unclear. V lost 1 base to trimming and J lost 4 bases, with 10 bases between them. The germline V gene has CDR1 SGHKS and CDR2 YYEKEE (reference sequence). The CDR3 consists of 14 residues. The CDR3 DNA reads TGTGCCAGCAGCTTGTCACTCTTCGCAGATACGCAGTATTTT. Protein product: CASSLSLFADTQYF.

The rearrangement links TRBV12-5 to TRBJ1-2, with D perhaps matching TRBD1 (5 bases). Germline V CDR1 and CDR2: LGHNT, FRNRAP. The ends were cut back, 4 bases at V and 4 bases at J, with 22 bases in the middle. The CDR3 consists of 17 residues. CDR3 sequence (DNA): TGTGCTAGTGGTTCGGCCCTTGGCAGGGACCTCCCCTATGGCTACACCTTC. It translates to CASGSALGRDLPYGYTF.

The V and J genes are TRBV7-3 and TRBJ2-6; D may be TRBD1 (6 bases). The CDR3 consists of 17 residues. CDR1 SGHTA and CDR2 FQGTGA come from the germline V gene. Trimming removed 5 bases from V and 1 base from J, with 15 bases in between. For the CDR3, the DNA is TGTGCCAGCAGCCCCTTGGGGGCTGCGTCTGGGGCCAACGTCCTGACTTTC. Translating it yields CASSPLGAASGANVLTF.

The genes are TRBV10-1 and TRBJ2-3; 11 bases map to TRBD2. The junction had 4 bases not matched to a gene; V was cut back by 3 bases and J by 5 bases. Germline V gene data show CDR1 as WNHNN and CDR2 as SYGVQD (reference sequence). The CDR3 sequence is 15 residues long. The CDR3 sequence: CASSERLAGRDTQYF. The CDR3 DNA follows: TGCGCCAGCAGTGAACGACTAGCGGGGAGAGATACGCAGTATTTT.

The rearrangement uses TRBV7-9 and TRBJ2-5; D might be TRBD1 (6 bases). The V end lost 5 bases, the J end lost 0 bases, and 25 bases lay between the germline ends. Germline V gene lookup returns CDR1 SEHNR and CDR2 FQNEAQ (reference sequence). The CDR3 spans 19 residues. CDR3 DNA sequence: TGTGCCAGCAGCCAAGAGAAAAGGGACATTTACTCGTACCAAGAGACCCAGTACTTC. Amino acids: CASSQEKRDIYSYQETQYF.

This clone appeared a few times. V and J are TRBV27 and TRBJ2-1, with D perhaps assigned TRBD1 or TRBD2 (5 bases each). This CDR3 has 15 amino acids. The V end was cut by 2 bases, the J end by 4 bases, with 12 bases between. Germline assignment: CDR1 MNHEY and CDR2 SMNVEV (reference sequence). CDR3 nucleotide sequence: TGTGCCAGCAGTTTAAAATGGGACGGTTACAATGAGCAGTTCTTC. Translation: CASSLKWDGYNEQFF.

A few counts support this clone. The CDR3 protein is CASRLALPNRRFSYNEQFF. The DNA of the CDR3 is TGTGCAAGTCGATTAGCTCTCCCGAATCGGCGGTTTTCCTACAATGAGCAGTTCTTC. This chain links TRBV12-2 with TRBJ2-1; the table gives TRBD2 as D, unverified against the DNA. TRBV12-2 is flagged as a pseudogene. CDR3 length equals 19 residues.

The chain recombines TRBV5-4 with TRBJ2-7, with TRBD1 matching over 9 bases. J was trimmed by 5 bases and V by 2 bases; bases with no gene match: 11. Germline lookup yields CDR1 SGHNT and CDR2 YYREEE (reference sequence). This CDR3 is built from 16 residues. The CDR3 coding sequence is TGTGCCAGCAGCTTCCGTGGGGGACAGGGAATCGACGAGCAGTACTTC. Protein product: CASSFRGGQGIDEQYF.

This chain joins TRBV5-1 and TRBJ1-4; D gene unclear. Germline-derived CDR1 and CDR2 are SGHRS and YFSETQ. Trimming took 1 base from V and 2 from J, leaving 6 bases between them. This CDR3 contains 14 residues. In DNA, the CDR3 is TGCGCCAGCAGCTTGACCGGCACTAATGAAAAACTGTTTTTT. It is translated as CASSLTGTNEKLFF.

The V gene is TRBV28, the J gene TRBJ2-7; TRBD1 matches at 8 bases. CDR3 size: 15 residues. Unmatched junction bases numbered 8, after V lost 6 bases and J lost 1 base. Germline V gene lookup returns CDR1 MDHEN and CDR2 SYDVKM. This chain's CDR3 is CASRPGGERSYEQYF. The CDR3 DNA is TGTGCCAGCAGACCAGGGGGCGAAAGGTCCTACGAGCAGTACTTC.

This chain links TRBV16 with TRBJ1-2; D gene uncertain. Deletions cut 3 bases from V and 4 bases from J, with 15 bases between. The CDR3 is 15 residues long. Germline V gives CDR1 KGHSY, CDR2 FQNENV. The CDR3 region is CASSQRSPDLYGYTF. CDR3 coding DNA: TGTGCCAGCAGCCAGAGGTCGCCCGACCTCTATGGCTACACCTTC.

This chain uses TRBV6-4 with TRBJ1-2, with D unresolved. The CDR3 loop spans 14 amino acids. CDR1 is MRHNA, CDR2 SNTAGT, per germline. Trimming took 5 bases from V and 9 from J, leaving 19 bases between them. CDR3 DNA sequence: TGTGCCAGCAGTAGCGGCGCCGGCACCGAGCGCTACACCTTC. Translating it yields CASSSGAGTERYTF.

The chain links TRBV5-4 to TRBJ1-4; TRBD1 matches 7 bases. This CDR3 has 15 amino acids. Germline lookup yields CDR1 SGHNT and CDR2 YYREEE (reference sequence). The J segment lost 8 bases and the V segment lost 7 bases, leaving 14 bases of the junction unmatched. CDR3 protein: CASGDRAQRMEKLFF. CDR3 in DNA: TGTGCCAGCGGAGACAGGGCGCAAAGAATGGAAAAACTGTTTTTT.

This chain links TRBV4-1 with TRBJ1-4; 9 bases line up with TRBD1. CDR1 is MGHRA, CDR2 YSYEKL, per germline. CDR3 length equals 18 residues. Germline trimming cut 0 bases from V and 3 bases from J; bases unmatched to any gene: 8. The CDR3 bases are TGCGCCAGCAGCCAAGATCCCTACAGGGGGCTGTCTAATGAAAAACTGTTTTTT. Its translation is CASSQDPYRGLSNEKLFF.

This clone has just one count. This chain connects TRBV5-3 to TRBJ1-2, with 8 bases aligning to TRBD1. Being an ORF, TRBV5-3 has a function that is uncertain. This CDR3 has 14 amino acids. The V gene end was trimmed by 8 bases and the J gene end by 0 bases; junction bases not matched to a gene: 6. The CDR3 DNA reads TGTGCCAGCAGCCCAGGGGGCCCTAACTATGGCTACACCTTC. Amino acids: CASSPGGPNYGYTF.

The chain is built from TRBV7-6 and TRBJ2-5; no clear D gene. The CDR3 is made up of 12 amino acids. V was trimmed by 1 base and J by 5 bases, leaving 5 bases between them. Germline CDR1 is SGHVS and CDR2 is FNYEAQ. The CDR3 loop reads CASSLVQETQYF. DNA of the CDR3: TGTGCCAGCAGCTTAGTGCAGGAGACCCAGTACTTC.

The chain uses TRBV29-1 and TRBJ1-2; D gene ambiguous. In germline, CDR1 is SQVTM, CDR2 ANQGSEA. The CDR3 runs 11 residues. Trimming stripped 6 bases from V and 4 bases from J, with 9 bases between. Here the CDR3 reads CSVGVGYGYTF. In DNA, the CDR3 is TGCAGCGTAGGCGTCGGCTATGGCTACACCTTC. The whole variable domain, filled in from reference TRBV29-1 and TRBJ1-2, reads SAVISQKPSRDICQRGTSLTIQCQVDSQVTMMFWYRQQPGQSLTLIATANQGSEATYESGFVIDKFPISRPNLTFSTLTVSNMSPEDSSIYLCSVGVGYGYTFGSGTRLTVV.

This chain connects TRBV19 to TRBJ1-6; TRBD1 matches 9 bases. The CDR3 length is 18 residues. The V gene's germline CDR1 is LNHDA and CDR2 SQIVND (reference sequence). Unmatched junction bases numbered 15, after V lost 5 bases and J lost 7 bases. The CDR3 DNA sequence: TGTGCCAGTAGTGTTCTTGGACAGGGGAGTTGGGGCAATTCACCCCTCCACTTT. It codes for CASSVLGQGSWGNSPLHF.

The V and J genes are TRBV7-2 and TRBJ2-5, with 8 bases aligning to TRBD1. From germline, CDR1 is SGHTA and CDR2 FQGNSA. The CDR3 runs to 15 residues. J gave up 5 bases and V 9 bases, and 14 bases lay outside the gene matches. This CDR3 is CARNPRTGKEETQYF. The CDR3 DNA follows: TGTGCCAGGAACCCAAGGACAGGGAAAGAGGAGACCCAGTACTTC. Complete variable domain (other parts from reference TRBV7-2 and TRBJ2-5): GAGVSQSPSNKVTEKGKDVELRCDPISGHTALYWYRQSLGQGLEFLIYFQGNSAPDKSGLPSDRFSAERTGGSVSTLTIQRTQQEDSAVYLCARNPRTGKEETQYFGPGTRLLVL.

The gene calls are TRBV12-2 and TRBJ2-1; the table's D call TRBD2 went unverified against the DNA. TRBV12-2 is listed as a pseudogene. The CDR3 contains 9 residues. As DNA, the CDR3 is TGTGCAAGTCGCTTACGTCGGTTCTTC. The encoded protein is CASRLRRFF.

This clone has only one observation. The chain combines TRBV19 with TRBJ1-2; 12 nucleotides agree with TRBD1. Germline trimming cut 7 bases from V and 7 bases from J; bases unmatched to any gene: 10. Germline values: CDR1 LNHDA, CDR2 SQIVND (reference sequence). This CDR3 contains 15 residues. The CDR3 DNA reads as TGTGCCAGTACTCTGGCGGGACAGGGGGCTCCTGGCTACACCTTC. It is translated as CASTLAGQGAPGYTF.

The chain carries TRBV7-2 and TRBJ1-6, with 7 positions matching TRBD1. The trim removed 5 bases at V and 7 bases at J, leaving 8 bases unmatched. The CDR3 is made up of 15 amino acids. Germline loops: CDR1 SGHTA, CDR2 FQGNSA. For the CDR3, the DNA is TGTGCCAGCAGCCGCGGGGACAGCTTGAATTCACCCCTCCACTTT. It yields the protein CASSRGDSLNSPLHF.